This record concerns one T cell receptor (beta chain) sequence. These data belong to a study of T cell responses to AZD1222 COVID-19 vaccine. The CDR3 totals 13 residues. The V end was cut by 0 bases, the J end by 5 bases, with 7 bases between. Per germline, CDR1 WSHSY and CDR2 SAAADI. Some clones are missing from TCRdb's copy, which holds only in-frame ones; the method was immunoSEQ multiplex PCR. The sample shows some 150,000 clones, approximately 93% of them seen only once. The receptor comes from an adult in good health. The chain couples TRBV10-2 to TRBJ1-2; D uncertain. The starting material was peripheral blood, obtained on day 0 of AZD1222 vaccination. Here the CDR3 reads CASSESSAYGYTF. The CDR3 bases are TGCGCCAGCAGTGAGTCTTCTGCTTATGGCTACACCTTC.